This T cell receptor beta chain originates from a study of T cell responses to AZD1222 COVID-19 vaccine. Sequenced by immunoSEQ multiplex PCR; TCRdb stores in-frame clones only, minus some. The profile shows about 200,000 clones, over 85% of them singletons. Trimming left V 0 bases short and J 4 bases short, with 13 bases between. The CDR3 has 15 residues. Germline CDR1 SGHKS, CDR2 YYEKEE (reference sequence). This clonotype was obtained from an adult who received the AZD1222 COVID-19 vaccine. The specimen comprised peripheral blood, sampled 28 days after the second AZD1222 dose. The rearrangement uses TRBV5-5 and TRBJ1-2, with a tentative D call TRBD1 (5 bases). CDR3 DNA sequence: TGTGCCAGCAGCTTGGAGTTAGCAGGGCCCTATGGCTACACCTTC. Translating gives CASSLELAGPYGYTF.